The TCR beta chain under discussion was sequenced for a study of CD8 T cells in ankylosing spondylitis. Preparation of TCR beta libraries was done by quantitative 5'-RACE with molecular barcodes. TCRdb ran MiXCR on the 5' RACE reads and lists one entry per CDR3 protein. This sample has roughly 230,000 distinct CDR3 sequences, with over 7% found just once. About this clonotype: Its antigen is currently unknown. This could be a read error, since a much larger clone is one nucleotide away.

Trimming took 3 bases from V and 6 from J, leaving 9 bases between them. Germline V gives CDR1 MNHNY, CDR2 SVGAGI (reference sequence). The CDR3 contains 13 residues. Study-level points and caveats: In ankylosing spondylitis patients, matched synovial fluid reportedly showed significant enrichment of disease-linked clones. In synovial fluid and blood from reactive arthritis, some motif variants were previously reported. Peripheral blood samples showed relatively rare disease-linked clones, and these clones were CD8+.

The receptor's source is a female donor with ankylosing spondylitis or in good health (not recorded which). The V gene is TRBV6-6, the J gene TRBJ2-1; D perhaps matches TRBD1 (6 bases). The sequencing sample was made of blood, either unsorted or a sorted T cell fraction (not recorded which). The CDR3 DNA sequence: TGTGCCAGCAGTTATACAGGGTGCAATGAGCAGTTCTTC. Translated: CASSYTGCNEQFF.